The entry below describes one T cell receptor (beta chain). The target antigen is unknown. The length of the CDR3 is 17 residues. Germline V gene sequence: CDR1 SGHDT, CDR2 YYEEEE. The V segment lost 0 bases and the J segment 2 bases; nucleotides outside the gene matches: 10. The record originates from a study of shared clonotypes between healthy human individuals. Study-wide results and limits: Generation probability values for non-shared clonotypes were lower than those for clonotypes shared by all four donors.

For every subset, genomic DNA was evenly distributed across several immunoSEQ plates. Original processing notes: Filtering of immunoSEQ junctional sequences could not match full-length read filtering. TCRdb keeps only in-frame clones here, not all; method: immunoSEQ multiplex PCR. V, J and clone size are taken as reported in that table, and D and trimming were inferred from the DNA itself. The table has some 1.5 million clones, around 98% seen once. The chain recombines TRBV5-6 with TRBJ2-7; 8 bases agree with TRBD2. This clonotype was sampled from a man between 25 and 39 years old in good health. The specimen sequenced was naive CD4+ T cells sorted from blood. Subset given: CD45RA+ positively selected. CDR3 nucleotides: TGTGCCAGCAGCTTGGGCCTAGGGGCGGGAGGCGCCTACGAGCAGTACTTC. Translated: CASSLGLGAGGAYEQYF.